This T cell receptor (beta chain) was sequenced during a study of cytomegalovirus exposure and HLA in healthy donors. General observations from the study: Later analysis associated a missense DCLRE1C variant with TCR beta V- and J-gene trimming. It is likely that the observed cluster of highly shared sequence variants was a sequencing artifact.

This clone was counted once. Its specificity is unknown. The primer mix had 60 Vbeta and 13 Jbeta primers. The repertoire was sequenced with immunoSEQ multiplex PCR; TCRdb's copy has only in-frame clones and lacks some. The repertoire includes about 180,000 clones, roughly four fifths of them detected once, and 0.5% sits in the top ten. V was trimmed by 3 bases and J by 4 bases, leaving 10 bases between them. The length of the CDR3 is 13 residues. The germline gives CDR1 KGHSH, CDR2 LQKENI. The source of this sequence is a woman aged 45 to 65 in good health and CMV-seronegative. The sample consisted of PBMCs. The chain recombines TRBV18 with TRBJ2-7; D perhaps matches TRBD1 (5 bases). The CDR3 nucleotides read TGTGCCAGCTCACCGGGGCCAGGTTACGAGCAGTACTTC. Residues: CASSPGPGYEQYF. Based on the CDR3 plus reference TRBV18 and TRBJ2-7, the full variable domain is NAGVMQNPRHLVRRRGQEARLRCSPMKGHSHVYWYRQLPEEGLKFMVYLQKENIIDESGMPKERFSAEFPKEGPSILRIQQVVRGDSAAYFCASSPGPGYEQYFGPGTRLTVT.